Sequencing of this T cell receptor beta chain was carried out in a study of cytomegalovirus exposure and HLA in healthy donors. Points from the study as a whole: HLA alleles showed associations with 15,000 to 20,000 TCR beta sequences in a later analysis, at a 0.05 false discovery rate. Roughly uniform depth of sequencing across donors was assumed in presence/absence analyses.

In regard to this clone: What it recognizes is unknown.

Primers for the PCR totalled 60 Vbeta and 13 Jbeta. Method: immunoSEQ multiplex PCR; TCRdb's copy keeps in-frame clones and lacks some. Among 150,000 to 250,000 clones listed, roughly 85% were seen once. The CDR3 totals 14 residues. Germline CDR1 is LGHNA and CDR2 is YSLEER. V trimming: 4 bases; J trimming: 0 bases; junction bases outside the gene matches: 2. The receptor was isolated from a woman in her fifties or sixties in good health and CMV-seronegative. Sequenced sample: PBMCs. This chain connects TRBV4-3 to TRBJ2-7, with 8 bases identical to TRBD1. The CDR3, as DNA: TGCGCCAGCAGCCCGGACAGGGTCTCCTACGAGCAGTACTTC. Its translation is CASSPDRVSYEQYF.